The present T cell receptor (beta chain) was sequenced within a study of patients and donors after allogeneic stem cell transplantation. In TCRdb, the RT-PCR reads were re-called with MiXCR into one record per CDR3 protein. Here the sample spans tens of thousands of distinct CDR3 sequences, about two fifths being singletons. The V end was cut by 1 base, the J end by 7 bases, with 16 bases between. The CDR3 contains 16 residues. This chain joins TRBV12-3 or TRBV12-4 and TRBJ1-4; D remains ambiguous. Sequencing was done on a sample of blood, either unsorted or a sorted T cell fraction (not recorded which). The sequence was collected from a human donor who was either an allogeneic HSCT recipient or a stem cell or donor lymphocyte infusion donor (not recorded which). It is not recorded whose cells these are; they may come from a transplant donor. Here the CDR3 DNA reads TGTGCCAGCAGTTTAGTGGTGGTAGGGCTCGGTGAAAAACTGTTTTTT. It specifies CASSLVVVGLGEKLFF.